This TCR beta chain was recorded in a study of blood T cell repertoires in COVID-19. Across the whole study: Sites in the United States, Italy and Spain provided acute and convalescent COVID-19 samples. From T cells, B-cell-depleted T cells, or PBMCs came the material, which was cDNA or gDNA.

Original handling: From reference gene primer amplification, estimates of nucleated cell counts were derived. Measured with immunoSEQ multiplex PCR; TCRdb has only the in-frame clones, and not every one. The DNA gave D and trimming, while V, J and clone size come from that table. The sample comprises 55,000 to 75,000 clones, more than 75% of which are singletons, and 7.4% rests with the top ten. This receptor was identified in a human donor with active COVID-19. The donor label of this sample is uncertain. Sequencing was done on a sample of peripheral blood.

The CDR3 region is CARSHRTGNTGELFF. The CDR3 DNA sequence: TGTGCCAGATCACACCGCACAGGGAACACCGGGGAGCTGTTTTTT. J is TRBJ2-2 and V is TRBV2; a weak D match, TRBD1 (5 bases). The CDR3 consists of 15 residues. V lost 9 bases and J lost 1, with 15 bases in between. Germline V gives CDR1 SNHLY, CDR2 FYNNEI.